One TCR beta chain is described in this entry. This receptor's antigen is unknown. No base-level quality is on record; no much larger clone is a single base apart. Stable Graves' hyperthyroidism was defined as the absence of progression to ophthalmopathy over 18 months of follow-up. Hyperthyroidism patients were newly diagnosed, with disease duration under 2 months, and aged 18 to 65 years. Patients with uncontrolled infections, other autoimmune diseases, pregnancy or lactation were excluded. Diagnoses relied on clinical symptoms, serum thyroxine and TRAb, thyroid ultrasound and orbital computed tomography. PBMCs were separated from under 11 ml of fresh peripheral blood using Ficoll-Paque density gradient centrifugation. Trizol reagent was used to extract total RNA, and RNA quality was then checked on an Agilent 2100 Bioanalyzer. Amplification of TCR beta CDR3 regions was carried out from RNA transcripts. The first round of RT-PCR for the TCR CDR3 was performed with the HTBI primer set and the Qiagen OneStep RT-PCR kit. Libraries were constructed in a second round of multiplex PCR, after which size selection and purification were performed. Paired-end sequencing of the libraries was performed with 100 bp reads on an Illumina HiSeq2000. The original pipeline was this. SOAPnuke was used to process the raw data, removing reads that contained adapters or uncalled bases, had a mean Phred below 15, or lacked an exact match to the constant primer or identifier. COPE v1.2.5 was used to merge the high-quality paired reads, and each unique nucleotide sequence was defined as a clonotype. MiTCR v1.1 was used to align clonotypes to the IMGT TRBV, TRBD and TRBJ reference segments. The analysis was restricted to V-J combinations with a frequency above 0.0001, which together covered over 99% of the repertoires. A TCS score was defined as the ratio between F50 (clonal expansion) and ExV (chaos), using BLOSUM62-based TCRdist between CDR3 peptides within each V-J. Welch's t-statistics and random forest reduced 500 to 550 V-J features to 10 to 15, which were used in a naive Bayes classifier (R e1071). The similarity between thyroid and blood repertoires was quantified using the Morisita-Horn index. The public reads were reanalyzed by TCRdb: fastp trimming at Q25, MiXCR alignment, in-frame beta chains only. Identical CDR3 protein sequences are pooled into one entry, listed with their most common genes and DNA. In this record, the V and J calls reflect TCRdb's handling and not the investigators' own analysis. For this sample the table gives hundreds of thousands of distinct CDR3 sequences, of which about 38% were detected only once. The ten most abundant clones make up around 10% of the sample.

This entry comes from a study of T cells in Graves' hyperthyroidism and ophthalmopathy (dated by TCRdb to between 2018 and 2021). Study-level background: Peripheral blood samples were taken at initial diagnosis, before any treatment was given. A discovery cohort of about 100 patients, about 44 with Graves' ophthalmopathy and 57 with stable Graves' hyperthyroidism, was used to find distinguishing TCR V-J signatures. Prospective prediction of ophthalmopathy was tested in an independent validation cohort of approximately 19 hyperthyroidism patients and around 16 patients who later progressed to ophthalmopathy. The 90 to 100 discovery patients were randomly split 7:3 into training and test sets. In six Graves' hyperthyroidism patients, the study also compared T-cell repertoires from thyroid tissue with T-cell repertoires from blood. After blood sampling, hyperthyroidism patients were treated with methimazole at a starting dose of 30 mg daily, and ophthalmopathy patients were treated with high-dose intravenous methylprednisolone. According to the paper, TCR Vbeta CDR3 sequencing was carried out on some 140 peripheral blood samples, which came from fewer than 50 ophthalmopathy, approximately 72 hyperthyroidism and roughly 17 progressor patients.

From the germline V gene (reference sequence), CDR1 is SGHAT and CDR2 is FQDESV. V loses 5 bases of germline sequence and J loses 5 bases, and the interval between the two ends is 13 bases. Spanning cysteine to phenylalanine, the CDR3 consists of 14 amino acids. The DNA shown is the 42-base CDR3, in frame from base 1. General findings and caveats noted by the study authors: In validation, the model predicted progression to ophthalmopathy a median of 6.5 months before onset, with approximately 70% sensitivity and roughly 79% specificity. No statistical method was used to fix the sample size in advance, and group allocation was not hidden from the investigators. A 13 V-J signature model separated ophthalmopathy from stable hyperthyroidism, with roughly 88% sensitivity and about 81% specificity in cross-validation and 80%/75% in testing. Most expanded thyroid clonotypes (frequency above 0.001) were also detected in blood, suggesting blood repertoires may reflect thyroid immune responses.

Here the chain combines TRBV11-1 and TRBJ1-5; no D gene call is confident. Material for sequencing was blood. The TCR comes from a young man with Graves' hyperthyroidism. The CDR3 reads as follows: CASSPTDGHQPQHF. The DNA is TGTGCCAGCAGCCCGACGGACGGCCATCAGCCCCAGCATTTT. Joined to the reference TRBV11-1 and TRBJ1-5 proteins, this CDR3 gives the full variable domain: EAEVAQSPRYKITEKSQAVAFWCDPISGHATLYWYRQILGQGPELLVQFQDESVVDDSQLPKDRFSAERLKGVDSTLKIQPAELGDSAMYLCASSPTDGHQPQHFGDGTRLSIL.